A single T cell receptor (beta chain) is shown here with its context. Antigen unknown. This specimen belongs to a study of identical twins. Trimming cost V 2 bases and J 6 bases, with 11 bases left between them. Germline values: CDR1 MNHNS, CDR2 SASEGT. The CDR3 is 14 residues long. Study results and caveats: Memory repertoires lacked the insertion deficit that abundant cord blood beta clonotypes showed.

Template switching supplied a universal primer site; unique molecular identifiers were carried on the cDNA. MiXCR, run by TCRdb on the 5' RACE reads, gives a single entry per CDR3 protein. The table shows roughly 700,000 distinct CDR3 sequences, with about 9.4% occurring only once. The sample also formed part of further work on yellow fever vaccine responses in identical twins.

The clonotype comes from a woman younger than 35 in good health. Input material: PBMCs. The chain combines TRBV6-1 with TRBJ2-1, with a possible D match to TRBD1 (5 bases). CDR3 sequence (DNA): TGTGCCAGCAGTGAATTTCGACAGCCCAATGAGCAGTTCTTC. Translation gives CASSEFRQPNEQFF.